This T cell receptor (beta chain) was retrieved from a study of vaccination and CD4 T cells after COVID-19. Looked up from germline, CDR1 is SGHTA and CDR2 is FQGTGA. The CDR3 has 18 amino acids. Remarks on this clonotype: At one end, the junction sequence differs from germline, possibly due to a read error.

PCR positivity dates ran from March to December 2020, preceding US Alpha, Beta and Delta variants. TCRdb reanalysed the PCR reads using MiXCR and keeps one entry per CDR3 protein. The data contain 20,000 to 30,000 distinct CDR3 sequences, 45% to 60% of them singletons. This chain connects TRBV7-3 to TRBJ2-3; TRBD2 matches at 13 bases. The clonotype comes from a human donor who had recovered from COVID-19. The specimen was CD4+ T cells from blood, collected before SARS-CoV-2 vaccination. The DNA of the CDR3 is TGCGCCAGCAGCCAAAAACGGACTAGCGGGAGAAACACAGATACGCAGTATTTT. The encoded protein is CASSQKRTSGRNTDTQYF.